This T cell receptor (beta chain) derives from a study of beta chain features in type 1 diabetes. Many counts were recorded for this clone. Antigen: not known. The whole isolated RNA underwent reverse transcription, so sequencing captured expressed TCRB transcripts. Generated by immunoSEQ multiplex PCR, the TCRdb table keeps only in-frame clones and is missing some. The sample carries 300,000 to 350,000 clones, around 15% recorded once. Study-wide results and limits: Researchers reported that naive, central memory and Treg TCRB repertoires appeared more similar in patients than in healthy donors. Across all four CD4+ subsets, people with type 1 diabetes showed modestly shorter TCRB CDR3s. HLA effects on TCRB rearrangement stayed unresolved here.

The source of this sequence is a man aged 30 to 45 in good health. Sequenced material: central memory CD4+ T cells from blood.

In DNA form, the CDR3 reads TGTGCCATCAGGGAAGACAAGGAGACCCAGTACTTC. Its protein product is CAIREDKETQYF. The V call is TRBV10-3, the J call TRBJ2-5; D gene ambiguous. This CDR3 has 12 amino acids. Germline values: CDR1 ENHRY, CDR2 SYGVKD. Trimming removed 6 bases at V and 5 bases at J, with 10 bases between.